A single TCR beta chain is shown here with its context. PCR used 60 Vbeta primers and 13 Jbeta primers. Here immunoSEQ multiplex PCR was the method, and the copy in TCRdb shows in-frame clones only, minus some. The data contain a few hundred thousand clones, around 90% of them singletons. The CDR3 has 17 residues. Deletions cut 4 bases from V and 1 base from J, with 19 bases between. The data belong to a study of cytomegalovirus exposure and HLA in healthy donors. The TCR sequence derives from a girl aged 2 to 10 in good health and CMV-seronegative. The specimen sequenced was PBMCs. The gene calls are TRBV23-1 and TRBJ1-1, with a weak D call TRBD1 (6 bases). TRBV23-1 is an open reading frame, and its role is uncertain. CDR3 amino acids: CASSLHGGGEQNTEAFF. The DNA of the CDR3 is TGCGCCAGCAGTCTCCACGGGGGGGGCGAGCAGAACACTGAAGCTTTCTTT.